One T cell receptor beta chain is described in this entry. The antigen is undetermined. This entry comes from a study of PD-1 blockade in classical Hodgkin lymphoma. Notes on the study in general: Nothing has yet pinned down what causes the repertoire differences, possibly disease activity or prior therapy. Relapsed/refractory patients reportedly had lower baseline diversity than newly diagnosed patients.

Indicated time point: newly diagnosed, previously untreated cHL patient sample. PBMCs from untreated, newly diagnosed classical Hodgkin lymphoma were comparison samples. The method was immunoSEQ multiplex PCR; TCRdb's version includes in-frame clones alone and lacks a portion of them. The data show about 15,000 clones, roughly 87% seen once. Sequenced input: peripheral blood mononuclear cells (PBMCs). This clonotype was obtained from a human donor with classical Hodgkin lymphoma.

CDR3 loop: CASSLGLAGGEKTQYF. CDR3 nucleotide sequence: TGTGCCAGCAGCTTAGGGTTAGCGGGAGGGGAAAAGACCCAGTACTTC. The chain joins TRBV7-8 to TRBJ2-5; 11 bases match TRBD2. Germline V gene lookup returns CDR1 SGHVS and CDR2 FQNEAQ. This CDR3 region has 16 residues. V lost 1 base, J lost 6 bases, and 7 bases stayed unmatched.